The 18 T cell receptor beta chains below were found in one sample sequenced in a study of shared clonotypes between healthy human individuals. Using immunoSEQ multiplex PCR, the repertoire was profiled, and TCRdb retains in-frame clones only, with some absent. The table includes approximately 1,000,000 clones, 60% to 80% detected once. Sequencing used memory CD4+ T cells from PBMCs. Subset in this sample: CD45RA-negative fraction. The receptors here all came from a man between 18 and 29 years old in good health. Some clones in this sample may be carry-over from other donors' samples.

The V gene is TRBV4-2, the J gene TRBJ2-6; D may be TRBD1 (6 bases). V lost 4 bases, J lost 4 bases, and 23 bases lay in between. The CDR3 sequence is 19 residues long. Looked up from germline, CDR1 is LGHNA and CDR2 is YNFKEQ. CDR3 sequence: CASSPPGQRFSGGANVLTF. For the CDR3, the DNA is TGTGCCAGCAGCCCTCCGGGACAAAGGTTTTCGGGGGGGGCCAACGTCCTGACTTTC.

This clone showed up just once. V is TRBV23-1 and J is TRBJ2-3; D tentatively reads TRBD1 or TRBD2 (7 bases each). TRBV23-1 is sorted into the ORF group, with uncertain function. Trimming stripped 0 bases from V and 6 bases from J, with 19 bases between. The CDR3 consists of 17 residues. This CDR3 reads CASSQSPDREGGDTQYF. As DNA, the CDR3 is TGCGCCAGCAGTCAATCGCCCGACAGGGAGGGGGGGGATACGCAGTATTTT.

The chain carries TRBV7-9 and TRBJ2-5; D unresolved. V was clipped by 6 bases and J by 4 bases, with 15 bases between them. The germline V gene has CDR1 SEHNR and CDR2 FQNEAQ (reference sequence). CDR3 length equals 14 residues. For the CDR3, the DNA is TGTGCCAGCAGTTTTCGGGCGGCTATAGAGACCCAGTACTTC. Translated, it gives CASSFRAAIETQYF.

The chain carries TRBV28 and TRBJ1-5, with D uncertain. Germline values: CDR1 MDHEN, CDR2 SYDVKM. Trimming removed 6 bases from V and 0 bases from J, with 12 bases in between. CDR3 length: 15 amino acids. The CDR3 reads CASSSISHSNQPQHF. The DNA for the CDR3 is TGTGCCAGCAGCTCCATTAGTCATAGCAATCAGCCCCAGCATTTT.

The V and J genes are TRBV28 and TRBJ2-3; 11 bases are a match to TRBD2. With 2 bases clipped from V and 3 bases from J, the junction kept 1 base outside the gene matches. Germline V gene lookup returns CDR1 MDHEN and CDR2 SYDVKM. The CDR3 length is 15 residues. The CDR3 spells CASSLVAGGTDTQYF. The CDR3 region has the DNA TGTGCCAGCAGTTTAGTAGCGGGAGGGACAGATACGCAGTATTTT.

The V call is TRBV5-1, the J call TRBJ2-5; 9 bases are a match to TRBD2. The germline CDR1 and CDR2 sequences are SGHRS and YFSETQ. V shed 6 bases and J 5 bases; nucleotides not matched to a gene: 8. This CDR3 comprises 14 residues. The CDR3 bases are TGCGCCAGCACTAGCGGGACCTCCGGGGAGACCCAGTACTTC. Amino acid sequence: CASTSGTSGETQYF.

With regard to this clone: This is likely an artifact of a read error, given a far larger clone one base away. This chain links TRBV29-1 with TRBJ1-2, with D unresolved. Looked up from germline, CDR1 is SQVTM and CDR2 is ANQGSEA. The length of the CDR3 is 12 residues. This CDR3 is CSVEDHNHGYTF. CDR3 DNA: TGCAGCGTTGAAGACCATAACCATGGCTACACCTTC.

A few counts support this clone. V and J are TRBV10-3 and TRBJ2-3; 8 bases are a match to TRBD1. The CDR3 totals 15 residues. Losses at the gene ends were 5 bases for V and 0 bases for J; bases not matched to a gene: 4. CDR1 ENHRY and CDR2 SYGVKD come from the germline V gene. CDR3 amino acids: CAISPGQASTDTQYF. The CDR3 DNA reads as TGTGCCATCAGTCCGGGACAGGCTAGCACAGATACGCAGTATTTT.

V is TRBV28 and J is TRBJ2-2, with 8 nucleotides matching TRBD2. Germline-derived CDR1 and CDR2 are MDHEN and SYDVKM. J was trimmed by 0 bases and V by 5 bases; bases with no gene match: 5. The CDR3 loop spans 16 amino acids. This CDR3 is CASSPEAGANTGELFF. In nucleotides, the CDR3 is TGTGCCAGCAGTCCCGAAGCGGGGGCGAACACCGGGGAGCTGTTTTTT.

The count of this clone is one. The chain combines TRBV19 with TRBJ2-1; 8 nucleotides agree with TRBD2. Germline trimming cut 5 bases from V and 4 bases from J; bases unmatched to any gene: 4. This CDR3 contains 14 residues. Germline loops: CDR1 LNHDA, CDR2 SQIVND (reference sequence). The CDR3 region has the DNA TGTGCCAGTAGTTCCATAGCGGGGTACAATGAGCAGTTCTTC. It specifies CASSSIAGYNEQFF.

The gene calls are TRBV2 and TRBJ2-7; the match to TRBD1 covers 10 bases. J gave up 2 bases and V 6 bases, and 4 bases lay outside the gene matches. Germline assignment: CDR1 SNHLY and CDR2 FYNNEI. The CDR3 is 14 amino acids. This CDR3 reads CASRRQGAAYEQYF. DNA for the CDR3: TGTGCCAGCAGGAGACAGGGGGCTGCCTACGAGCAGTACTTC.

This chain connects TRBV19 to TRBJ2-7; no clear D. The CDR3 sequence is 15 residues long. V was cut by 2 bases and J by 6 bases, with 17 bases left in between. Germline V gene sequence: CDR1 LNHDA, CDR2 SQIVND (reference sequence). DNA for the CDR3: TGTGCCAGTAGTATATCCCCCAACGGACGTGGCGAGCAGTACTTC. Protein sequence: CASSISPNGRGEQYF. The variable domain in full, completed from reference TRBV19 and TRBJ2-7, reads DGGITQSPKYLFRKEGQNVTLSCEQNLNHDAMYWYRQDPGQGLRLIYYSQIVNDFQKGDIAEGYSVSREKKESFPLTVTSAQKNPTAFYLCASSISPNGRGEQYFGPGTRLTVT.

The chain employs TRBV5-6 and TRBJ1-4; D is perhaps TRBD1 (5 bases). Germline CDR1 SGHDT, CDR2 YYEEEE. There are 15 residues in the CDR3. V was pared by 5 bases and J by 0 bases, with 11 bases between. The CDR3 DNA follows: TGTGCCAGCAGTTCCCGGGGCGCAACTAATGAAAAACTGTTTTTT. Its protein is CASSSRGATNEKLFF.

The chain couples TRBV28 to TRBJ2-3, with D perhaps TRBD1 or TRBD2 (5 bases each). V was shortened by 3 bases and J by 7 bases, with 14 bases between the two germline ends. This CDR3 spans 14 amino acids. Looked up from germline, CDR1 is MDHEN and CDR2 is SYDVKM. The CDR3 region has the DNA TGTGCCAGCAGTTTGGGACGGACCGGATATACGCAGTATTTT. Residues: CASSLGRTGYTQYF.

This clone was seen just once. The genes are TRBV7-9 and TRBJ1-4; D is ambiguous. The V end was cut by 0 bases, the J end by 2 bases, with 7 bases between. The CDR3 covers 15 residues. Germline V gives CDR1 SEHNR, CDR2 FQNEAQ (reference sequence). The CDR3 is CASSLAPGTNEKLFF. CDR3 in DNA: TGTGCCAGCAGCTTAGCCCCGGGGACTAATGAAAAACTGTTTTTT. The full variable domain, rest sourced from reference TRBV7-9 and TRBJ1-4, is DTGVSQNPRHKITKRGQNVTFRCDPISEHNRLYWYRQTLGQGPEFLTYFQNEAQLEKSRLLSDRFSAERPKGSFSTLEIQRTEQGDSAMYLCASSLAPGTNEKLFFGSGTQLSVL.

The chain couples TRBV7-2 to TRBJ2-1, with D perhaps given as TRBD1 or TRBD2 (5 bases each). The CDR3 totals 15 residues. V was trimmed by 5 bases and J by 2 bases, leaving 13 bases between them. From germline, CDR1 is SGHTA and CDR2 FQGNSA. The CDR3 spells CASSPGRVTYNEQFF. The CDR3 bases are TGTGCCAGCAGCCCGGGACGGGTCACCTACAATGAGCAGTTCTTC.

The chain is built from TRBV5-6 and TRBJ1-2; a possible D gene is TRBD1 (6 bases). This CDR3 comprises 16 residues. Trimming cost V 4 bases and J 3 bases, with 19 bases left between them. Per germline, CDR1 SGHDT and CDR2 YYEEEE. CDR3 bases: TGTGCCAGCAGCACCCGGGACACCGGTTTCTACTATGGCTACACCTTC. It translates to CASSTRDTGFYYGYTF.

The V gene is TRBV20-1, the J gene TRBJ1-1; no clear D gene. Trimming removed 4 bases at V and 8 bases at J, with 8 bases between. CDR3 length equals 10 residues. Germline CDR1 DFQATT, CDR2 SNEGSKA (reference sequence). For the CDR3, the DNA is TGCAGTGCTATGTGGGTCGAAGCTTTCTTT. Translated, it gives CSAMWVEAFF.